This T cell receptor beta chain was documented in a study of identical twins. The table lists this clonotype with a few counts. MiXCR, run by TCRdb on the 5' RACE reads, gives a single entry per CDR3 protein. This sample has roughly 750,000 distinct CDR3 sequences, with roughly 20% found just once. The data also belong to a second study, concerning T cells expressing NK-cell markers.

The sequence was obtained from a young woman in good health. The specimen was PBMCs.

CDR3: CASSIIRGTNTEAFF. DNA for the CDR3: TGTGCCAGCAGCATTATTAGGGGTACCAACACTGAAGCTTTCTTT. This chain uses TRBV7-9 with TRBJ1-1, with D possibly TRBD1 on 5 matching bases. CDR1 and CDR2 (germline): SEHNR, FQNEAQ (reference sequence). Trimming removed 5 bases at V and 2 bases at J, with 15 bases between. The CDR3 runs 15 residues.